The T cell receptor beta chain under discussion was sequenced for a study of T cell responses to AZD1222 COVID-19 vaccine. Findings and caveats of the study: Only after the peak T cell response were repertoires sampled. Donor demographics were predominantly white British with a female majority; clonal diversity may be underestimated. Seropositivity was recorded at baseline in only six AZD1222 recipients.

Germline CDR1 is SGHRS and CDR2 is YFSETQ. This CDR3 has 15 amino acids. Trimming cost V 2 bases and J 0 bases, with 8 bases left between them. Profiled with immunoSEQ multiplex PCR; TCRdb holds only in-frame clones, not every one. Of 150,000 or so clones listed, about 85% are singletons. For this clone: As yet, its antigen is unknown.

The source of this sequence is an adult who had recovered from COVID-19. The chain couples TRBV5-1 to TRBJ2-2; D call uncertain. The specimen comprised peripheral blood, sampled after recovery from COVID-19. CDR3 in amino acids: CASSLIASNTGELFF. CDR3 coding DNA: TGCGCCAGCAGCTTAATAGCTTCGAACACCGGGGAGCTGTTTTTT.